The 23 T cell receptor beta chains presented below share a single source sample, sequenced in a study of T cell responses to AZD1222 COVID-19 vaccine listed by TCRdb under 2021. The method was the immunoSEQ multiplex PCR assay. TCRdb's version of the immuneACCESS table is confined to in-frame rearrangements and falls short of the full clone set. An unresolved V gene accounts for under half of the shortfall where checked; the remainder is of unknown origin. The sample includes 95,000 to 110,000 clones, with over 75% observed a single time. In total, the top ten clones hold about 8.7% of the sample. The time point tag for this specimen amounts to: baseline before first vaccination. The sequenced sample was peripheral blood, obtained on day 0 of AZD1222 vaccination. The receptors shown here come from an adult in good health.

V is TRBV4-1 and J is TRBJ1-5; D is undetermined. Germline values: CDR1 MGHRA, CDR2 YSYEKL. The V and J ends lost 0 bases and 3 bases respectively, with 12 bases between them. The CDR3 is 16 amino acids. Here the CDR3 reads CASSQEIGVLNQPQHF. CDR3 nucleotides: TGCGCCAGCAGCCAAGAGATAGGAGTCCTCAATCAGCCCCAGCATTTT.

V usage is TRBV5-5 and J usage is TRBJ2-7; D could derive from TRBD1 or TRBD2 (5 bases each). Trimming took 4 bases from V and 5 from J, leaving 19 bases between them. From germline, CDR1 is SGHKS and CDR2 YYEKEE (reference sequence). CDR3 length: 15 amino acids. DNA of the CDR3: TGTGCCAGCAGCCGATTGGTGGGGCTCGGGAACGAGCAGTACTTC. It encodes CASSRLVGLGNEQYF.

This chain connects TRBV10-3 to TRBJ2-7; 8 bases agree with TRBD1. The junction had 5 bases not matched to a gene; V was cut back by 4 bases and J by 0 bases. Per the germline V gene, CDR1 is ENHRY and CDR2 is SYGVKD. The CDR3 runs 15 residues. The CDR3 spells CAISARTGSSYEQYF. The DNA for the CDR3 is TGTGCCATCAGTGCCAGGACAGGGAGCTCCTACGAGCAGTACTTC.

The chain combines TRBV5-1 with TRBJ2-6; D uncertain. The V and J ends lost 0 bases and 0 bases respectively, with 1 base between them. CDR3 size: 14 residues. The germline CDR1 and CDR2 sequences are SGHRS and YFSETQ. The CDR3 reads CASSLASGANVLTF. For the CDR3, the DNA is TGCGCCAGCAGCTTGGCCTCTGGGGCCAACGTCCTGACTTTC.

J is TRBJ1-5 and V is TRBV28; D unclear. The V gene lost 7 bases and the J gene lost 6 bases, with 16 bases spanning the gap. The germline CDR1 and CDR2 sequences are MDHEN and SYDVKM. The CDR3 length is 14 residues. The CDR3 sequence: CASIGQANVQPQHF. The CDR3 bases are TGTGCCAGCATTGGGCAGGCGAACGTTCAGCCCCAGCATTTT.

The V gene is TRBV5-6, the J gene TRBJ2-6; D unresolved. The V gene's germline CDR1 is SGHDT and CDR2 YYEEEE. V was pared by 4 bases and J by 0 bases, with 11 bases between. The CDR3 has 16 amino acids. The DNA of the CDR3 is TGTGCCAGCAGCGCATACAGAACCTCTGGGGCCAACGTCCTGACTTTC. Translated, it gives CASSAYRTSGANVLTF. The entire variable domain, with the rest obtained from reference TRBV5-6 and TRBJ2-6, is as follows: DAGVTQSPTHLIKTRGQQVTLRCSPKSGHDTVSWYQQALGQGPQFIFQYYEEEERQRGNFPDRFSGHQFPNYSSELNVNALLLGDSALYLCASSAYRTSGANVLTFGAGSRLTVL.

V and J are TRBV2 and TRBJ2-4; D is unresolved. The V gene lost 3 bases and the J gene lost 3 bases, with 15 bases spanning the gap. CDR3 size: 16 residues. CDR1 is SNHLY, CDR2 FYNNEI, per germline. CDR3 region: CASSDRQGRVKNIQYF. Written as DNA, the CDR3 is TGTGCCAGCAGTGATAGGCAAGGACGTGTCAAAAACATTCAGTACTTC.

The chain carries TRBV6-5 and TRBJ1-5; D is unclear. CDR3 size: 15 residues. The V gene's germline CDR1 is MNHEY and CDR2 SVGAGI. Between the trimmed V and J ends, which lost 2 bases and 1 base, there was a span of 9 bases. The CDR3 region is CASSYKGSSNQPQHF. The CDR3 coding sequence is TGTGCCAGCAGTTACAAGGGCTCCAGCAATCAGCCCCAGCATTTT.

The chain couples TRBV19 to TRBJ2-3; 10 positions match TRBD2. From germline, CDR1 is LNHDA and CDR2 SQIVND (reference sequence). V lost 5 bases, J lost 0 bases, and 5 bases stayed unmatched. The CDR3 length is 16 residues. CDR3 nucleotide sequence: TGTGCCAGTAGTGTTGGACTAGCGGTTAGCACAGATACGCAGTATTTT. Its translation is CASSVGLAVSTDTQYF.

This clone has only one observation. The chain joins TRBV19 to TRBJ2-1; 9 nucleotides align to TRBD1. Germline V gene lookup returns CDR1 LNHDA and CDR2 SQIVND (reference sequence). V shed 6 bases, J shed 5 bases, and the junction held 8 bases outside the gene matches. The CDR3 is 15 residues long. In DNA, the CDR3 is TGTGCCAGTAGCCAGCGGACAGGGGTAAACAATGAGCAGTTCTTC. Protein product: CASSQRTGVNNEQFF.

The V and J genes are TRBV5-1 and TRBJ2-5, with D possibly matching TRBD2 (5 bases). Germline-derived CDR1 and CDR2 are SGHRS and YFSETQ. V dropped 1 base and J dropped 2 bases, with 9 bases sitting between them. The CDR3 has 14 amino acids. CDR3 sequence reads: CASSLFGGQETQYF. For the CDR3, the DNA is TGCGCCAGCAGCTTGTTTGGAGGACAAGAGACCCAGTACTTC.

The chain combines TRBV28 with TRBJ2-5; D is perhaps TRBD1 (6 bases). Germline-derived CDR1 and CDR2 are MDHEN and SYDVKM. The V and J ends lost 6 bases and 5 bases respectively, with 16 bases between them. The CDR3 extends over 14 amino acids. The CDR3 reads CASRLQGYGETQYF. Here the CDR3 DNA reads TGTGCCAGCAGGTTACAGGGTTATGGCGAGACCCAGTACTTC.

V usage is TRBV15 and J usage is TRBJ1-1; D is ambiguous. Trimming cost V 2 bases and J 4 bases, with 8 bases left between them. Germline V gene sequence: CDR1 LNHNV, CDR2 YYDKDF (reference sequence). CDR3 length equals 13 residues. The CDR3 loop is CATSRQWSTEAFF. The CDR3 DNA follows: TGTGCCACCAGCAGACAGTGGAGCACTGAAGCTTTCTTT.

The chain couples TRBV11-2 to TRBJ2-7, with 12 positions matching TRBD2. The V segment lost 7 bases and the J segment 4 bases; nucleotides outside the gene matches: 11. CDR1 and CDR2 (germline): SGHAT, FQNNGV. The length of the CDR3 is 16 residues. The CDR3 sequence: CASTLLAGGSRYEQYF. CDR3 nucleotides: TGTGCCAGCACTTTACTAGCGGGAGGATCGAGGTACGAGCAGTACTTC.

The chain carries TRBV7-2 and TRBJ2-7, with D unclear. Germline V lookup: CDR1 SGHTA, CDR2 FQGNSA. The CDR3 runs 11 residues. V dropped 4 bases and J dropped 7 bases, with 8 bases sitting between them. In nucleotides, the CDR3 is TGTGCCAGCAGCTCCCGACAAGAGCAGTACTTC. It encodes CASSSRQEQYF.

V usage is TRBV7-8 and J usage is TRBJ1-3; tentatively, D is TRBD1 (5 bases). Between the trimmed V and J ends, which lost 1 base and 9 bases, there was a span of 7 bases. CDR1 is SGHVS and CDR2 is FQNEAQ in the germline V gene. CDR3 length equals 12 residues. CDR3 in amino acids: CASSLGGATIYF. The CDR3 nucleotides are TGTGCCAGCAGCTTAGGAGGGGCCACCATATATTTT.

The chain employs TRBV5-5 and TRBJ1-6; D possibly corresponds to TRBD1 (6 bases). CDR3 length equals 18 residues. The germline V gene encodes CDR1 SGHKS and CDR2 YYEKEE (reference sequence). V was cut by 4 bases and J by 0 bases, with 17 bases left in between. CDR3 amino acids: CASSPRQALDSYNSPLHF. The CDR3 bases are TGTGCCAGCAGCCCTCGACAGGCCCTTGACTCCTATAATTCACCCCTCCACTTT.

The rearrangement links TRBV11-2 to TRBJ1-5; D is ambiguous. Trimming took 5 bases from V and 5 from J, leaving 10 bases between them. The CDR3 runs to 13 residues. Per the germline V gene, CDR1 is SGHAT and CDR2 is FQNNGV. Here the CDR3 reads CASSRDRYQPQHF. CDR3 nucleotide sequence: TGTGCCAGCAGCCGAGATCGGTATCAGCCCCAGCATTTT.

The chain couples TRBV11-2 to TRBJ1-2; weak D call: TRBD1 (6 bases). Germline loops: CDR1 SGHAT, CDR2 FQNNGV. Trimming took 1 base from V and 6 from J, leaving 12 bases between them. The CDR3 consists of 14 residues. Here the CDR3 reads CASSLGVGQNGYTF. Written as DNA, the CDR3 is TGTGCCAGCAGCTTAGGAGTAGGACAGAATGGCTACACCTTC.

This clone was found once. The gene calls are TRBV3-1 (or the pseudogene TRBV3-2) and TRBJ2-2; 7 nucleotides align to TRBD1. Germline-derived CDR1 and CDR2 are LGHDT and YNNKEL (reference sequence). The CDR3 loop spans 17 amino acids. Unmatched junction bases numbered 9, after V lost 1 base and J lost 4 bases. The CDR3 loop reads CASSQAGGSLPTGELFF. The CDR3 DNA reads as TGTGCCAGCAGCCAAGCAGGGGGAAGCCTACCCACCGGGGAGCTGTTTTTT.

The rearrangement uses TRBV24-1 and TRBJ1-2; 7 bases fit TRBD1. With 6 bases clipped from V and 4 bases from J, the junction kept 1 base outside the gene matches. The length of the CDR3 is 12 residues. Germline CDR1 is KGHDR and CDR2 is SFDVKD. CDR3 DNA sequence: TGTGCCACCAGTCAGGGGGGCTATGGCTACACCTTC. Translating gives CATSQGGYGYTF.

This clone was counted a single time. Here the CDR3 reads CASSLTGVGYTF. In DNA, the CDR3 is TGTGCCAGCAGTCTGACAGGGGTTGGCTACACCTTC. This chain uses TRBV27 with TRBJ1-2; 8 nucleotides agree with TRBD1. Trimming cost V 5 bases and J 7 bases; bases outside gene matches: 3. The CDR3 runs to 12 residues. Germline V gene lookup returns CDR1 MNHEY and CDR2 SMNVEV (reference sequence).

V gene TRBV3-1 (or the pseudogene TRBV3-2) combines with J gene TRBJ2-5; 9 bases fit TRBD2. The CDR3 is 14 amino acids. Germline V lookup: CDR1 LGHDT, CDR2 YNNKEL (reference sequence). Trimming took 3 bases from V and 4 from J; bases not matched to a gene: 3. CDR3 nucleotides: TGTGCCAGCAGCCACGCGGGACTAGCAGAGACCCAGTACTTC. It yields the protein CASSHAGLAETQYF.